This T cell receptor beta chain derives from a study of post-analysis software for immune sequencing data. Study findings and constraints: Relative to controls, patients had 4 or 5 TRBV segments at higher frequency, with TRBV5-6, TRBV5-1 and TRBV20-1 among these.

The ends were cut back, 2 bases at V and 6 bases at J, with 10 bases in the middle. Looked up from germline, CDR1 is KGHDR and CDR2 is SFDVKD. This CDR3 spans 14 amino acids. Unique molecular identifiers featured in each of the TCR beta cDNA libraries. TCRdb passed the PCR reads through MiXCR, listing each CDR3 protein once. The sample lists 700,000 to 900,000 distinct CDR3 sequences; more than 45% were seen once. This clonotype has just a few counts. Antigen specificity is unknown. The sequenced sample was blood. The chain links TRBV24-1 to TRBJ2-4; maybe TRBD1 (5 bases). The sequence came from a girl aged 5-17 years with multiple sclerosis. CDR3 sequence: CATSDSGRGNIQYF. The CDR3 region has the DNA TGTGCCACCAGTGATTCCGGTAGGGGAAACATTCAGTACTTC.